These T cell receptor beta chains were read from a single sample in a study of blood T cell repertoires in COVID-19. Repertoires were generated with immunoSEQ multiplex PCR, while TCRdb's copy carries only in-frame clones and drops some. The profile shows 150,000 to 190,000 clones, about 85% of them singletons. Material for sequencing was peripheral blood. The receptor set was obtained from a woman in her seventies with acute or convalescent COVID-19. Both conserved end residues are part of each CDR3. D genes are given only for firm matches.

V: TRBV3-1/TRBV3-2; D: TRBD1; J: TRBJ1-6; DNA: TGTGCCAGCAGCCTCCACGGACAGGGTGTAAGGAATTCACCCCTCCACTTT; CDR3: CASSLHGQGVRNSPLHF
V: TRBV11-3; D: TRBD1; J: TRBJ1-2; DNA: TGTGCCAGCAACCGGGCCAGGGGGTATGGCTACACCTTC; CDR3: CASNRARGYGYTF
V: TRBV11-1; D: NA; J: TRBJ1-1; DNA: TGTGCCAGCGGCCTGGGACATAACACTGAAGCTTTCTTT; CDR3: CASGLGHNTEAFF
V: TRBV24-1; D: NA; J: TRBJ2-2; DNA: TGTGCCACCAGGGGGGAGGTGAGCACCGGGGAGCTGTTTTTT; CDR3: CATRGEVSTGELFF
V: TRBV2; D: TRBD1; J: TRBJ1-5; DNA: TGTGCCAGCAGTTACAGGGGCGATCAGCCCCAGCATTTT; CDR3: CASSYRGDQPQHF
V: TRBV7-2; D: TRBD1; J: TRBJ2-1; DNA: TGTGCCAGCAGCTTACAGGGACAGGGGTTGGGTGAGCAGTTCTTC; CDR3: CASSLQGQGLGEQFF
V: TRBV5-4; D: NA; J: TRBJ1-1; DNA: TGTGCCAGCAGCGCGGGGGGTCAGGGTGGCACTGAAGCTTTCTTT; CDR3: CASSAGGQGGTEAFF
V: TRBV7-6; D: TRBD2; J: TRBJ2-5; DNA: TGTGCCAGCAGCCCGCGGACTAGCGGGGAGCAAGAGACCCAGTACTTC; CDR3: CASSPRTSGEQETQYF
V: TRBV11-2; D: TRBD2; J: TRBJ2-3; DNA: TGTGCCAGCAGCTTAACTAGCGGCTACACAGATACGCAGTATTTT; CDR3: CASSLTSGYTDTQYF
V: TRBV7-2; D: NA; J: TRBJ1-5; DNA: TGTGCCAGCAGCTTAGGGAGGTCAGATCAGCCCCAGCATTTT; CDR3: CASSLGRSDQPQHF